This T cell receptor beta chain emerged from a study of OX40 agonist ivuxolimab in advanced cancers. Study-wide background: Eligibility rules accepted prior anti-PD-1, anti-PD-L1 or anti-CTLA-4 therapy, and approximately 40% had some. Partial responses were seen in three patients, one with hepatocellular carcinoma and two with cutaneous melanoma. Study outcomes and limitations: At 0.1 to 3.0 mg/kg, CD4+ and CD8+ blood T cells expanded clonally by week 6. There were, on average, more expanded clones in CD8+ T cells than in CD4+.

TCRdb keeps only in-frame clones here, not all; method: immunoSEQ multiplex PCR. The sample contains fewer than 85,000 clones, around 86% of which appear only once. Only a few counts were recorded for this clone. Its cognate antigen is unknown. V lost 6 bases, J lost 4 bases, and 8 bases stayed unmatched. Germline-derived CDR1 and CDR2 are MDHEN and SYDVKM. This CDR3 contains 15 residues. The TCR was taken from an adult with an advanced solid tumor such as melanoma, head and neck, liver or kidney cancer. This material consisted of CD4+ or CD8+ T cells sorted from blood, taken in a trial of the OX40 agonist ivuxolimab. The genes are TRBV28 and TRBJ2-7; 11 positions agree with TRBD2. CDR3 DNA: TGTGCCAGCAGCGATCCCGGGACTAGCGGTTACGAGCAGTACTTC. This translates into CASSDPGTSGYEQYF.